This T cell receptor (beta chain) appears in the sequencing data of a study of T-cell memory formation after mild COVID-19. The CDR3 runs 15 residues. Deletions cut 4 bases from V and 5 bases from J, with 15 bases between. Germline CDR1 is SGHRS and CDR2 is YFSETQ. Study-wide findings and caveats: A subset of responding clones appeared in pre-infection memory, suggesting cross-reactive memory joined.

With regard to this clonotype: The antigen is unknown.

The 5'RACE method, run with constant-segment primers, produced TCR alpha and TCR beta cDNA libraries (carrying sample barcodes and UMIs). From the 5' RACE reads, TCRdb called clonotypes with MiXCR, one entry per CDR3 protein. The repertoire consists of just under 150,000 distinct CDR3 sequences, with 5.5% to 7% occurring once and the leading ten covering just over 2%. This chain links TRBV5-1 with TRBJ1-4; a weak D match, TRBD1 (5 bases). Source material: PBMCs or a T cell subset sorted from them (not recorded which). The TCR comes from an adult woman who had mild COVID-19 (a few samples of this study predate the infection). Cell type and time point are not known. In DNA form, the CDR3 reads TGCGCCAGCAGCCCGGGGAGGGGACCAAATGAAAAACTGTTTTTT. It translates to CASSPGRGPNEKLFF.